This TCR beta chain is from a study of cytomegalovirus exposure and HLA in healthy donors. On this clone: The antigen is not known.

Broader study findings: A missense DCLRE1C variant was associated with V- and J-gene trimming of TCR beta chains in a later analysis, and an independent cohort replicated the association.

PCR primers comprised 60 Vbeta and 13 Jbeta primers. Clones were read by immunoSEQ multiplex PCR, and TCRdb kept only the in-frame ones, dropping some. The table shows 150,000 to 170,000 clones, with roughly 70% occurring only once. This CDR3 contains 13 residues. Germline lookup yields CDR1 SGHRS and CDR2 YFSETQ. V lost 0 bases and J 5 bases, leaving 8 bases between the germline ends. The receptor comes from a man aged 25-40 years in good health and CMV-seronegative. Input material: PBMCs. The genes are TRBV5-1 and TRBJ2-5; D might be TRBD1 (6 bases). The CDR3 loop reads CASSLATGETQYF. CDR3 DNA: TGCGCCAGCAGCTTGGCAACAGGGGAGACCCAGTACTTC.